The 16 T cell receptor beta chains reported below all come from one sample, sequenced in a study of blood T cell repertoires in COVID-19. Profiling relied on immunoSEQ multiplex PCR, and the TCRdb table lists in-frame clones only, not all of them. The sample consists of fewer than 350,000 clones, about 86% of them appearing once. The sequenced sample consisted of peripheral blood. These receptors originate from a woman younger than 45 with COVID-19, enrolled during active disease.

This rearrangement joins TRBV4-1 to TRBJ2-3; 7 bases line up with TRBD2. Germline V gene lookup returns CDR1 MGHRA and CDR2 YSYEKL. The CDR3 covers 17 residues. Trimming took 2 bases from V and 6 from J; bases not matched to a gene: 14. This chain's CDR3 is CASSQRTGTNSRDTQYF. The CDR3 region has the DNA TGCGCCAGCAGCCAAAGGACCGGGACTAATAGTAGGGATACGCAGTATTTT.

The CDR3 nucleotides read TGTGCCAGCAGCGGAGCGGGGGTTGGAGATACGCAGTATTTT. It yields the protein CASSGAGVGDTQYF. The V gene is TRBV7-2, the J gene TRBJ2-3, with 8 bases lining up with TRBD2. V gave up 5 bases and J gave up 5 bases; unmatched junction bases: 6. This CDR3 contains 14 residues. Germline CDR1 and CDR2: SGHTA and FQGNSA.

V and J are TRBV27 and TRBJ1-3; TRBD1 matches 9 bases. The J segment lost 0 bases and the V segment lost 5 bases, leaving 2 bases of the junction unmatched. The CDR3 contains 15 residues. Germline V CDR1 and CDR2: MNHEY, SMNVEV (reference sequence). The CDR3, as DNA: TGTGCCAGCAGTCCGACAGGGGGCTCTGGAAACACCATATATTTT. It encodes CASSPTGGSGNTIYF.

The chain couples TRBV7-2 to TRBJ2-1, with 7 nucleotides matching TRBD1. The trim removed 6 bases at V and 2 bases at J, leaving 4 bases unmatched. Germline assignment: CDR1 SGHTA and CDR2 FQGNSA. The CDR3 runs 14 residues. This chain's CDR3 is CASSITGAYNEQFF. The CDR3 bases are TGTGCCAGCAGTATAACAGGGGCCTACAATGAGCAGTTCTTC. The full variable domain, rest sourced from reference TRBV7-2 and TRBJ2-1, is GAGVSQSPSNKVTEKGKDVELRCDPISGHTALYWYRQSLGQGLEFLIYFQGNSAPDKSGLPSDRFSAERTGGSVSTLTIQRTQQEDSAVYLCASSITGAYNEQFFGPGTRLTVL.

The genes are TRBV11-1 and TRBJ2-4; 11 bases are shared with TRBD1. The germline V gene has CDR1 SGHAT and CDR2 FQDESV (reference sequence). V trimming: 7 bases; J trimming: 5 bases; junction bases outside the gene matches: 4. The CDR3 covers 14 residues. CDR3 residues: CASNPGQGENIQYF. The CDR3, as DNA: TGTGCCAGCAACCCGGGACAGGGGGAAAACATTCAGTACTTC. Variable domain in full (rest from reference TRBV11-1 and TRBJ2-4): EAEVAQSPRYKITEKSQAVAFWCDPISGHATLYWYRQILGQGPELLVQFQDESVVDDSQLPKDRFSAERLKGVDSTLKIQPAELGDSAMYLCASNPGQGENIQYFGAGTRLSVL.

The chain combines TRBV4-1 with TRBJ2-2, with a weak D call TRBD2 (5 bases). CDR3 size: 18 residues. Germline values: CDR1 MGHRA, CDR2 YSYEKL. V was cut by 2 bases and J by 0 bases, with 16 bases left in between. As DNA, the CDR3 is TGCGCCAGCAGCCAATCCGAAGCGGCCCTAACGAACACCGGGGAGCTGTTTTTT. This gives the protein CASSQSEAALTNTGELFF.

J is TRBJ1-2 and V is TRBV10-3; the D gene is possibly TRBD1 (6 bases). Trimming removed 4 bases at V and 8 bases at J, with 14 bases between. Germline V gives CDR1 ENHRY, CDR2 SYGVKD. CDR3 size: 13 residues. DNA for the CDR3: TGTGCCATCAGTGGGGGGCAGGGCCGGGGCTACACCTTC. It specifies CAISGGQGRGYTF.

J is TRBJ1-2 and V is TRBV3-1 (or the pseudogene TRBV3-2); D is undetermined. CDR1 is LGHDT, CDR2 YNNKEL, per germline (reference sequence). The CDR3 contains 15 residues. V was pared by 1 base and J by 7 bases, with 16 bases between. In DNA form, the CDR3 reads TGTGCCAGCAGCCAAGGGCCGGGAGGGTCTGGTGGCTACACCTTC. Protein: CASSQGPGGSGGYTF.

This chain uses TRBV11-2 with TRBJ2-2; D perhaps matches TRBD1 (6 bases). The CDR3 extends over 16 amino acids. Between the trimmed V and J ends, which lost 0 bases and 3 bases, there was a span of 11 bases. CDR1 is SGHAT and CDR2 is FQNNGV in the germline V gene. The chain's CDR3 is CASSLDPRTDTGELFF. CDR3 DNA: TGTGCCAGCAGCTTAGATCCTCGGACAGACACCGGGGAGCTGTTTTTT. The full variable domain, in which reference TRBV11-2 and TRBJ2-2 provide the parts outside the CDR3, is EAGVAQSPRYKIIEKRQSVAFWCNPISGHATLYWYQQILGQGPKLLIQFQNNGVVDDSQLPKDRFSAERLKGVDSTLKIQPAKLEDSAVYLCASSLDPRTDTGELFFGEGSRLTVL.

The chain is built from TRBV3-1 (or the pseudogene TRBV3-2) and TRBJ2-1, with a weak D call TRBD2 (7 bases). This CDR3 has 16 amino acids. Germline V gives CDR1 LGHDT, CDR2 YNNKEL (reference sequence). V lost 3 bases and J 2 bases, leaving 14 bases between the germline ends. The CDR3, as DNA: TGTGCCAGCAGCCAGTATATCGGGGGGCCCTACAATGAGCAGTTCTTC. This encodes CASSQYIGGPYNEQFF.

The CDR3 nucleotides are TGTGCCAGCCCACCAAGGGGGGGCGGGACAGATACGCAGTATTTT. Translation: CASPPRGGGTDTQYF. This rearrangement joins TRBV7-9 to TRBJ2-3; TRBD2 is a possible D gene (7 bases). V lost 8 bases and J lost 3, with 18 bases in between. Germline assignment: CDR1 SEHNR and CDR2 FQNEAQ (reference sequence). The CDR3 loop spans 15 amino acids.

This chain links TRBV19 with TRBJ1-2; 7 bases agree with TRBD1. This CDR3 contains 12 residues. Germline-derived CDR1 and CDR2 are LNHDA and SQIVND (reference sequence). With V trimmed by 6 bases and J by 8 bases, 6 bases remained unmatched. The chain's CDR3 is CASRPTGNGYTF. The CDR3 coding sequence is TGTGCCAGTAGGCCGACAGGGAACGGCTACACCTTC. The whole variable domain, filled in from reference TRBV19 and TRBJ1-2, reads DGGITQSPKYLFRKEGQNVTLSCEQNLNHDAMYWYRQDPGQGLRLIYYSQIVNDFQKGDIAEGYSVSREKKESFPLTVTSAQKNPTAFYLCASRPTGNGYTFGSGTRLTVV.

This chain connects TRBV27 to TRBJ2-7, with 9 bases aligning to TRBD1. The CDR3 spans 14 residues. CDR1 is MNHEY, CDR2 SMNVEV, per germline (reference sequence). The V gene end was trimmed by 6 bases and the J gene end by 6 bases; junction bases not matched to a gene: 9. The DNA for the CDR3 is TGTGCCAGCAGCCCGGGACAGGGTACGTTCGAGCAGTACTTC. This codes for CASSPGQGTFEQYF.

There are a few counts of this clone. V and J are TRBV7-8 and TRBJ2-2, with 8 bases that match TRBD2. Germline V gives CDR1 SGHVS, CDR2 FQNEAQ. After removal of 2 bases from V and 5 bases from J, the junction contained 4 bases not matched to a gene. This CDR3 comprises 15 residues. CDR3 sequence reads: CASSLSAGATGELFF. The CDR3 DNA is TGTGCCAGCAGCTTATCAGCGGGGGCGACCGGGGAGCTGTTTTTT. Supplemented by reference TRBV7-8 and TRBJ2-2, the full variable domain reads GAGVSQSPRYKVAKRGQDVALRCDPISGHVSLFWYQQALGQGPEFLTYFQNEAQLDKSGLPSDRFFAERPEGSVSTLKIQRTQQEDSAVYLCASSLSAGATGELFFGEGSRLTVL.

The chain links TRBV2 to TRBJ1-4; D gene unclear. Trimming shortened V by 2 bases and J by 7 bases, and 8 bases separated the two germline ends. There are 13 residues in the CDR3. Germline V gene lookup returns CDR1 SNHLY and CDR2 FYNNEI. CDR3 sequence: CASSEPLFEKLFF. CDR3 DNA: TGTGCCAGCAGTGAACCCCTCTTTGAAAAACTGTTTTTT. Full variable domain (remainder filled in from reference TRBV2 and TRBJ1-4): EPEVTQTPSHQVTQMGQEVILRCVPISNHLYFYWYRQILGQKVEFLVSFYNNEISEKSEIFDDQFSVERPDGSNFTLKIRSTKLEDSAMYFCASSEPLFEKLFFGSGTQLSVL.

This chain connects TRBV5-6 to TRBJ2-2; 10 bases align to TRBD2. The CDR3 is made up of 17 amino acids. V was pared by 1 base and J by 0 bases, with 3 bases of the junction left unmatched. Germline V CDR1 and CDR2: SGHDT, YYEEEE. This CDR3 is CASSLRTSGANTGELFF. The CDR3 DNA reads TGTGCCAGCAGCTTGCGGACTAGCGGAGCGAACACCGGGGAGCTGTTTTTT.